This T cell receptor (beta chain) originates from a study of T cell responses to AZD1222 COVID-19 vaccine. Trimming pared 6 bases from V and 6 bases from J, leaving 18 bases between. CDR1 is KGHSH and CDR2 is LQKENI in the germline V gene. There are 14 residues in the CDR3. General study findings and limits: Donors were mostly white British, more females; clonal diversity possibly underestimated. Following two doses of AZD1222, Spike-specific TCR breadth and depth rose.

Libraries were prepared by immunoSEQ multiplex PCR; TCRdb keeps only in-frame clonotypes and omits some of them. The data show approximately 130,000 clones, roughly 92% seen once. For this clone: As yet, its antigen is unknown.

Material: peripheral blood, obtained on day 0 of AZD1222 vaccination. This TCR was recovered from an adult in good health. The V gene is TRBV18, the J gene TRBJ2-7; D is perhaps TRBD1 or TRBD2 (6 bases each). The CDR3 DNA follows: TGTGCCAGCTCCCTGCGGGATTTACAGGGCGAGCAGTACTTC. Translated, it gives CASSLRDLQGEQYF.